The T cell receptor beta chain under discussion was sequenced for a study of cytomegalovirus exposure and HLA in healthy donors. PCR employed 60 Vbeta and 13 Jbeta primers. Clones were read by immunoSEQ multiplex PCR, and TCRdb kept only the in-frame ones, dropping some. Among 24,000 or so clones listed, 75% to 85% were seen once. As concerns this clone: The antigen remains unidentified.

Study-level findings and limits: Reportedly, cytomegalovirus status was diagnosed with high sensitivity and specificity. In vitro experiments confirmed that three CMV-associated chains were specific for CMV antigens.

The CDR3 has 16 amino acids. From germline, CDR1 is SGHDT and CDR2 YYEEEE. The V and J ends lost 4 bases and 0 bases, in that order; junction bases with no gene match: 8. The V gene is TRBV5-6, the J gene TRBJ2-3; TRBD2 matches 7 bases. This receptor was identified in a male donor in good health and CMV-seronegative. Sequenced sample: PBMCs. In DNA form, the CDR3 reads TGTGCCAGCAGCCCGATGGGGGGGTCTAGCACAGATACGCAGTATTTT. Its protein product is CASSPMGGSSTDTQYF.